These 31 T cell receptor beta chains came from one sample sequenced in a study of vaccination and CD4 T cells after COVID-19. The Oncomine TCR Beta short-read assay sequenced DNA from cultured CD4+ T cells. Each CDR3 protein gets one entry after TCRdb re-called the PCR reads with MiXCR. The table lists some 16,000 distinct CDR3 sequences, 30% to 35% of them singletons. The sample's treatment: approximately nine-day PBMC culture with coronavirus spike peptide pools or control peptides (ViraFEST assay). These TCRs are of unknown antigen specificity. The specimen sequenced was cultured CD4+ T cells from blood. The source of these receptors is a human donor with COVID-19.

This clonotype has only one observation. This chain uses TRBV25-1 with TRBJ1-5; D gene ambiguous. Near its end, the DNA agrees better with TRBJ2-3, so the J call may be wrong. CDR3 size: 13 residues. Germline CDR1 reads MGHDK; CDR2 reads SYGVNS. CDR3 region: CASSVNGNQPQYF. DNA of the CDR3: TGTGCCAGCAGTGTTAATGGGAATCAGCCCCAGTATTTT.

This clonotype showed up just a few times. The chain employs TRBV20-1 and TRBJ2-3; D call uncertain. Looked up from germline, CDR1 is DFQATT and CDR2 is SNEGSKA (reference sequence). The CDR3 has 15 amino acids. V dropped 0 bases and J dropped 7 bases, with 17 bases sitting between them. The CDR3 DNA sequence: TGCAGTGCTAGAGATCCTGGGAATAATATTAATACGCAGTATTTT. It codes for CSARDPGNNINTQYF.

This clonotype was seen a handful of times. The chain uses TRBV5-4 and TRBJ2-2; possibly TRBD1 for D (5 bases). The germline gives CDR1 SGHNT, CDR2 YYREEE (reference sequence). The V end was cut by 5 bases, the J end by 5 bases, with 13 bases between. The CDR3 length is 14 residues. The CDR3 loop reads CASRSQGGTGELFF. CDR3 nucleotides: TGTGCCAGCAGATCGCAGGGTGGGACCGGGGAGCTGTTTTTT.

The V and J genes are TRBV5-1 and TRBJ2-2; TRBD1 agrees at 8 bases. Germline lookup yields CDR1 SGHRS and CDR2 YFSETQ. This CDR3 is 16 amino acids long. V lost 0 bases and J lost 2; bases outside the gene matches: 3. CDR3: CASSLDGQGNTGELFF. The CDR3 DNA sequence: TGCGCCAGCAGCTTGGACGGACAGGGCAACACCGGGGAGCTGTTTTTT.

This clonotype has just a few counts. The V and J genes are TRBV19 and TRBJ1-1, with 10 bases that match TRBD1. This CDR3 comprises 16 residues. J gave up 2 bases and V 7 bases, and 10 bases lay outside the gene matches. CDR1 and CDR2 (germline): LNHDA, SQIVND (reference sequence). As DNA, the CDR3 is TGTGCCAGTAAACTTGGGACAGGGGACCTAAACACTGAAGCTTTCTTT. Its protein product is CASKLGTGDLNTEAFF.

V gene TRBV12-3 or TRBV12-4 combines with J gene TRBJ2-5, with TRBD1 matching over 7 bases. Losses at the gene ends were 3 bases for V and 5 bases for J; bases not matched to a gene: 9. The CDR3 length is 15 residues. The DNA of the CDR3 is TGTGCCAGCAGTTTCTCCGGGACAGCGAAGGAGACCCAGTACTTC. Its protein product is CASSFSGTAKETQYF.

The chain uses TRBV12-3 or TRBV12-4 and TRBJ2-3; possibly TRBD1 for D (5 bases). The CDR3 runs to 14 residues. V lost 6 bases and J 4 bases, leaving 14 bases between the germline ends. CDR3 sequence (DNA): TGTGCCAGCAGGCCGCGACAGTACGCAGATACGCAGTATTTT. Translated, it gives CASRPRQYADTQYF.

This chain uses TRBV20-1 with TRBJ1-1; a possible D gene is TRBD1 (6 bases). V shed 0 bases and J shed 4 bases, with 15 bases lying between them. There are 15 residues in the CDR3. Germline loops: CDR1 DFQATT, CDR2 SNEGSKA (reference sequence). CDR3: CSARDPNRVGTEAFF. CDR3 bases: TGCAGTGCTAGAGATCCTAACAGGGTAGGCACTGAAGCTTTCTTT.

This chain uses TRBV18 with TRBJ1-5; 9 positions agree with TRBD1. CDR3 size: 16 residues. The junction had 5 bases not matched to a gene; V was cut back by 4 bases and J by 1 base. The germline CDR1 and CDR2 sequences are KGHSH and LQKENI. This chain's CDR3 is CASSQQGAGSNQPQHF. In DNA form, the CDR3 reads TGTGCCAGCTCACAACAGGGGGCCGGGAGCAATCAGCCCCAGCATTTT.

This clonotype was seen a few times. The rearrangement joins TRBV20-1 to TRBJ2-5; 8 bases are a match to TRBD2. Germline lookup yields CDR1 DFQATT and CDR2 SNEGSKA (reference sequence). The CDR3 is made up of 15 amino acids. V dropped 7 bases and J dropped 4; count of bases not matched to a gene: 14. CDR3 DNA: TGCAGTGTATCCCACCGGGGGGGGCAAAGAGAGACCCAGTACTTC. Translation gives CSVSHRGGQRETQYF.

This clonotype was found a few times. V usage is TRBV20-1 and J usage is TRBJ2-5, with D possibly being TRBD1 (6 bases). Trimming took off 5 bases at V and 5 bases at J, with 18 bases between the two ends. The CDR3 totals 14 residues. Germline V gene data show CDR1 as DFQATT and CDR2 as SNEGSKA (reference sequence). The CDR3 protein is CSAPNRVRGETQYF. CDR3 nucleotides: TGCAGTGCTCCGAACAGGGTCCGAGGGGAGACCCAGTACTTC.

The rearrangement links TRBV7-9 to TRBJ1-1; 7 positions match TRBD1. Trimming removed 5 bases from V and 8 bases from J; junction bases left unmatched: 8. Germline CDR1 is SEHNR and CDR2 is FQNEAQ (reference sequence). The CDR3 is made up of 13 amino acids. CDR3 amino acids: CASSKGQRYEAFF. In nucleotides, the CDR3 is TGTGCCAGCAGCAAGGGACAGAGATACGAAGCTTTCTTT.

V and J are TRBV28 and TRBJ1-6; weak D call: TRBD1 (6 bases). V lost 5 bases, J lost 4 bases, and 12 bases lay in between. The germline gives CDR1 MDHEN, CDR2 SYDVKM. The CDR3 has 15 residues. CDR3 in DNA: TGTGCCAGCAGTCGCGGACAGATTTATAATTCACCCCTCCACTTT. It yields the protein CASSRGQIYNSPLHF. The variable domain in full, with the rest retrieved from reference TRBV28 and TRBJ1-6, is DVKVTQSSRYLVKRTGEKVFLECVQDMDHENMFWYRQDPGLGLRLIYFSYDVKMKEKGDIPEGYSVSREKKERFSLILESASTNQTSMYLCASSRGQIYNSPLHFGNGTRLTVT.

This clonotype was picked up one time. The V and J genes are TRBV12-3 or TRBV12-4 and TRBJ1-6; TRBD1 is a possible D gene (6 bases). CDR3 size: 14 residues. V lost 5 bases, J lost 5 bases, and 10 bases lay in between. CDR3 DNA sequence: TGTGCCAGCAGTCCCCGACAGGATAATTCACCCCTCCACTTT. Residues: CASSPRQDNSPLHF.

The V call is TRBV2, the J call TRBJ1-1; possibly TRBD1 for D (6 bases). V lost 6 bases, J lost 0 bases, and 11 bases lay in between. CDR1 and CDR2 from the germline V gene are SNHLY and FYNNEI. This CDR3 has 14 amino acids. This chain's CDR3 is CASRETGMNTEAFF. As DNA, the CDR3 is TGTGCCAGCAGGGAAACAGGGATGAACACTGAAGCTTTCTTT.

The rearrangement uses TRBV28 and TRBJ2-7; D call uncertain. Germline V gene data show CDR1 as MDHEN and CDR2 as SYDVKM. V dropped 5 bases and J dropped 0 bases, with 14 bases sitting between them. This CDR3 is built from 15 residues. CDR3 sequence reads: CASSPSWVGSYEQYF. Written as DNA, the CDR3 is TGTGCCAGCAGTCCCTCCTGGGTGGGCTCCTACGAGCAGTACTTC.

This chain uses TRBV28 with TRBJ2-5; D is undetermined. V dropped 8 bases and J dropped 6 bases, with 16 bases sitting between them. Germline V CDR1 and CDR2: MDHEN, SYDVKM. The CDR3 extends over 13 amino acids. The CDR3 region is CASDASNGQTQYF. The CDR3 DNA sequence: TGTGCCAGCGATGCTTCGAACGGGCAGACCCAGTACTTC. The entire variable domain, with the rest obtained from reference TRBV28 and TRBJ2-5, is as follows: DVKVTQSSRYLVKRTGEKVFLECVQDMDHENMFWYRQDPGLGLRLIYFSYDVKMKEKGDIPEGYSVSREKKERFSLILESASTNQTSMYLCASDASNGQTQYFGPGTRLLVL.

By proportion, this clonotype is medium-sized. V is TRBV7-2 and J is TRBJ2-3; D remains ambiguous. V gave up 4 bases and J gave up 5 bases, with 4 bases separating them. This CDR3 region has 11 residues. The germline V gene has CDR1 SGHTA and CDR2 FQGNSA. CDR3 residues: CASSSRDTQYF. The CDR3 DNA is TGTGCCAGCAGCTCTCGAGATACGCAGTATTTT.

CDR3 protein: CASSLRSGGRADTQYF. CDR3 coding DNA: TGTGCCAGCAGCTTACGTAGCGGGGGGAGGGCAGATACGCAGTATTTT. This chain uses TRBV7-9 with TRBJ2-3, with 10 bases aligning to TRBD2. The ends lost 2 bases at V and 4 bases at J; junction bases unmatched: 6. The germline CDR1 and CDR2 sequences are SEHNR and FQNEAQ (reference sequence). The CDR3 extends over 16 amino acids.

The V gene is TRBV19, the J gene TRBJ2-1; 10 nucleotides match TRBD2. This CDR3 is 14 amino acids long. V lost 4 bases, J lost 9 bases, and 6 bases stayed unmatched. In germline, CDR1 is LNHDA, CDR2 SQIVND (reference sequence). CDR3 loop: CASSTLAGGFEQFF. The DNA of the CDR3 is TGTGCCAGTAGTACTTTAGCGGGGGGTTTTGAGCAGTTCTTC.

Worth noting for this clonotype: The conserved phenylalanine or tryptophan normally closing the CDR3 is absent here, so this likely arose from a read error. The CDR3 sequence: CASSTDRGSYGYTL. The DNA of the CDR3 is TGTGCCAGCAGCACCGACAGGGGGAGCTATGGCTACACCCTC. The chain has TRBV11-2 and TRBJ1-2, with 9 bases aligning to TRBD1. Germline trimming cut 5 bases from V and 4 bases from J; bases unmatched to any gene: 5. Per germline, CDR1 SGHAT and CDR2 FQNNGV. The length of the CDR3 is 14 residues.

J is TRBJ2-6 and V is TRBV7-9, with 10 bases fitting TRBD1. The trim removed 4 bases at V and 2 bases at J, leaving 5 bases unmatched. CDR3 length: 17 residues. CDR1 and CDR2 (germline): SEHNR, FQNEAQ (reference sequence). The CDR3 is CASSWGQGQAGANVLTF. CDR3 bases: TGTGCCAGCAGCTGGGGACAGGGGCAGGCTGGGGCCAACGTCCTGACTTTC.

The rearrangement links TRBV11-2 to TRBJ2-1; D is unclear. CDR1 and CDR2 from the germline V gene are SGHAT and FQNNGV. V lost 2 bases and J 4 bases, leaving 15 bases between the germline ends. This CDR3 is 16 amino acids long. CDR3 protein: CASSLSRRVEYNEQFF. The DNA of the CDR3 is TGTGCCAGCAGCTTATCCAGAAGGGTGGAGTACAATGAGCAGTTCTTC. Complete variable domain (other parts from reference TRBV11-2 and TRBJ2-1): EAGVAQSPRYKIIEKRQSVAFWCNPISGHATLYWYQQILGQGPKLLIQFQNNGVVDDSQLPKDRFSAERLKGVDSTLKIQPAKLEDSAVYLCASSLSRRVEYNEQFFGPGTRLTVL.

The J gene is TRBJ1-1, the V gene TRBV7-2; D not certain. V was shortened by 3 bases and J by 1 base, with 9 bases between the two germline ends. Germline CDR1 reads SGHTA; CDR2 reads FQGNSA. CDR3 length: 14 amino acids. The CDR3 loop reads CASSLQRGNTEAFF. The CDR3 DNA sequence: TGTGCCAGCAGCTTGCAGAGAGGGAACACTGAAGCTTTCTTT. The full variable domain, with the rest looked up from reference TRBV7-2 and TRBJ1-1, is GAGVSQSPSNKVTEKGKDVELRCDPISGHTALYWYRQSLGQGLEFLIYFQGNSAPDKSGLPSDRFSAERTGGSVSTLTIQRTQQEDSAVYLCASSLQRGNTEAFFGQGTRLTVV.

The chain couples TRBV6-2 or TRBV6-3 to TRBJ1-5; no reliable D call. The CDR3 length is 15 residues. With 3 bases removed from V and 1 base from J, the gap between germline ends came to 10 bases. Germline CDR1 MNHEY, CDR2 SVGEGT. In DNA, the CDR3 is TGTGCCAGCAGTTATGACAAAGGCAGCAATCAGCCCCAGCATTTT. Encoded protein: CASSYDKGSNQPQHF.

The chain has TRBV15 and TRBJ2-7; D gene ambiguous. The CDR3 runs 13 residues. Germline CDR1 and CDR2: LNHNV and YYDKDF (reference sequence). The V and J ends lost 0 bases and 7 bases respectively, with 10 bases between them. The CDR3 loop reads CATSRESLGEQYF. CDR3 nucleotide sequence: TGTGCCACCAGCAGAGAGTCGCTTGGGGAGCAGTACTTC.

The V call is TRBV11-2, the J call TRBJ1-2, with 9 bases identical to TRBD1. CDR3 size: 13 residues. Germline V lookup: CDR1 SGHAT, CDR2 FQNNGV. V trimming: 4 bases; J trimming: 7 bases; junction bases outside the gene matches: 4. CDR3 coding DNA: TGTGCCAGCAGCTCACGGGACAGGGTTGGCTACACCTTC. Translation gives CASSSRDRVGYTF.

This chain links TRBV20-1 with TRBJ2-7, with D possibly TRBD1 on 8 matching bases. V was cut by 5 bases and J by 5 bases, with 19 bases left in between. This CDR3 comprises 14 residues. Germline values: CDR1 DFQATT, CDR2 SNEGSKA (reference sequence). CDR3 coding DNA: TGCAGTGCTCCGTCAAACAGGGGGGGCCACGAGCAGTACTTC. This sequence encodes CSAPSNRGGHEQYF.

V and J are TRBV11-3 and TRBJ1-1, with 7 bases fitting TRBD1. The ends lost 5 bases at V and 11 bases at J; junction bases unmatched: 17. This CDR3 spans 15 amino acids. Germline V gene lookup returns CDR1 SGHNT and CDR2 YENEEA. The CDR3 reads CASSLGQEAPGGAFF. CDR3 DNA: TGTGCCAGCAGCCTCGGACAGGAGGCCCCCGGTGGGGCTTTCTTT.

The chain recombines TRBV12-3 or TRBV12-4 with TRBJ2-6, with D possibly TRBD1 on 7 matching bases. The V end was cut by 4 bases, the J end by 0 bases, with 13 bases between. This CDR3 comprises 17 residues. The CDR3 region is CASSWAGGFSGANVLTF. The CDR3 nucleotides are TGTGCCAGCAGTTGGGCAGGGGGGTTCTCTGGGGCCAACGTCCTGACTTTC.

This rearrangement joins TRBV5-1 to TRBJ2-5; a weak D match, TRBD2 (5 bases). V lost 4 bases and J lost 2, with 15 bases in between. The CDR3 loop spans 15 amino acids. Germline CDR1 reads SGHRS; CDR2 reads YFSETQ. The CDR3 loop is CASSVITTRQETQYF. In DNA, the CDR3 is TGCGCCAGCAGCGTTATCACCACTAGGCAAGAGACCCAGTACTTC.